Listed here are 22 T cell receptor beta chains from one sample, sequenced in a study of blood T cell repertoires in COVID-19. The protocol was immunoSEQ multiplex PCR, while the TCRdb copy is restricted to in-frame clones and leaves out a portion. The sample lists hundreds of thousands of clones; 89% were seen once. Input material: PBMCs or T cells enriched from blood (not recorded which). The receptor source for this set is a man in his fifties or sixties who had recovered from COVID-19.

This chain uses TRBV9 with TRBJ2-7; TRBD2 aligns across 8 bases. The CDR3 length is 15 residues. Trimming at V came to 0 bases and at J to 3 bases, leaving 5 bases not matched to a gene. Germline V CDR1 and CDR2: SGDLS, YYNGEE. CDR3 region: CASSVAPGLDYEQYF. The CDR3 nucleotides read TGTGCCAGCAGCGTAGCTCCGGGACTAGACTACGAGCAGTACTTC.

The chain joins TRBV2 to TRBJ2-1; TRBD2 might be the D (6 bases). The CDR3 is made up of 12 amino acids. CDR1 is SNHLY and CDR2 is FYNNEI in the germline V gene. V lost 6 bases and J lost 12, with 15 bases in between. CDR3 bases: TGTGCCAGCAGCGTGACTAGGACCGGGCAGTTCTTC. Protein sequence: CASSVTRTGQFF.

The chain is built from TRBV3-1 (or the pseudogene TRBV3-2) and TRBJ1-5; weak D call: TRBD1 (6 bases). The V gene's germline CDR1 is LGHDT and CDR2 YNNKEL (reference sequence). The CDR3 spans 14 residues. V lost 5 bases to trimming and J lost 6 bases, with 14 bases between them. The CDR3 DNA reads TGTGCCAGCAGCTACGGACAGACGAGTCAGCCCCAGCATTTT. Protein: CASSYGQTSQPQHF.

The CDR3 loop is CASSPRLAQEGEQFF. The CDR3 bases are TGTGCCAGCTCACCCCGACTAGCCCAGGAAGGTGAGCAGTTCTTC. The J gene is TRBJ2-1, the V gene TRBV18, with TRBD2 matching over 7 bases. CDR1 and CDR2 from the germline V gene are KGHSH and LQKENI. J gave up 9 bases and V 3 bases, and 11 bases lay outside the gene matches. This CDR3 is 15 amino acids long.

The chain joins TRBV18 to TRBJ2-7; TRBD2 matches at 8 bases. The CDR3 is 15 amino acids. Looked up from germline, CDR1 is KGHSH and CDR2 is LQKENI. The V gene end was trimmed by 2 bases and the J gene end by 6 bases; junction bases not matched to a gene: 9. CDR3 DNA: TGTGCCAGCTCACCAGGCGGCGGGAGGAAAGGCGAGCAGTACTTC. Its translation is CASSPGGGRKGEQYF.

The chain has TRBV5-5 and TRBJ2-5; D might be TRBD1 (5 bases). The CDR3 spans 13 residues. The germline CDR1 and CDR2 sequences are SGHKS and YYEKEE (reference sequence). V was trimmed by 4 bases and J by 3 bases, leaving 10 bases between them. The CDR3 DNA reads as TGTGCCAGCAGCCGCAGGGCTGAAGAGACCCAGTACTTC. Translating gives CASSRRAEETQYF.

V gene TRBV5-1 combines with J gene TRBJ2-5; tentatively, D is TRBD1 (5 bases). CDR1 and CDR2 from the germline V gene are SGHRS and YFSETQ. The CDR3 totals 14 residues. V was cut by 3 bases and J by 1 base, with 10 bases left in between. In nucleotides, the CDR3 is TGCGCCAGCAGCTGGCAGGGAACCCAAGAGACCCAGTACTTC. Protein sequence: CASSWQGTQETQYF.

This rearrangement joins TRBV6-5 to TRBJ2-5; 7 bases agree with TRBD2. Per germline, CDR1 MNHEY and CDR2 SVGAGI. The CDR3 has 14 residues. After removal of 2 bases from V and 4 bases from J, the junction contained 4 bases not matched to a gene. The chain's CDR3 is CASSYPGLPETQYF. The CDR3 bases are TGTGCCAGCAGTTACCCGGGACTACCAGAGACCCAGTACTTC.

The CDR3 DNA sequence: TGTGCCAGCAGCGTTGGGGACAGGGGGTCCTATGGCTACACCTTC. Translated, it gives CASSVGDRGSYGYTF. The chain is built from TRBV9 and TRBJ1-2; 11 bases match TRBD1. Germline CDR1 and CDR2: SGDLS and YYNGEE. This CDR3 has 15 amino acids. The V segment lost 2 bases and the J segment 4 bases; nucleotides outside the gene matches: 4.

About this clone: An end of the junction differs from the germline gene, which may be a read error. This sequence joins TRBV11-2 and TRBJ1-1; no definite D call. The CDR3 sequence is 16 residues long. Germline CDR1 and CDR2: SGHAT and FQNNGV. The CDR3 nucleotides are TGTGCCAGCAGCTTAGATGTTGTGCCGGGGAACCCTGAAGCTTTCTTT. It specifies CASSLDVVPGNPEAFF.

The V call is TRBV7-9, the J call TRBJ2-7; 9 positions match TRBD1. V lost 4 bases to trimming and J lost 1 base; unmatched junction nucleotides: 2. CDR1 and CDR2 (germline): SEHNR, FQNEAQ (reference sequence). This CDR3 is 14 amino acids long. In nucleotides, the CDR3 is TGTGCCAGCAGCTCCGGGACAGGGTCCTACGAGCAGTACTTC. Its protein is CASSSGTGSYEQYF.

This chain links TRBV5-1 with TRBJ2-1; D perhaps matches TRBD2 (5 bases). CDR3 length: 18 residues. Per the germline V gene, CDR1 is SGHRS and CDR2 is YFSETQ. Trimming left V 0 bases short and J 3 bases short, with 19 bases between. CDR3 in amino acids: CASSLAPLAGGGYNEQFF. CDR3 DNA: TGCGCCAGCAGCTTGGCTCCCTTGGCAGGCGGAGGCTACAATGAGCAGTTCTTC.

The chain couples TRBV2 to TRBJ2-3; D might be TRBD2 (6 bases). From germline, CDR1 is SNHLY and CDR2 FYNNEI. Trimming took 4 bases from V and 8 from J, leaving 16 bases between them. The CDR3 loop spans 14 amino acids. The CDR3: CASSGGAPPGTQYF. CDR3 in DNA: TGTGCCAGCAGTGGCGGGGCCCCGCCAGGTACGCAGTATTTT.

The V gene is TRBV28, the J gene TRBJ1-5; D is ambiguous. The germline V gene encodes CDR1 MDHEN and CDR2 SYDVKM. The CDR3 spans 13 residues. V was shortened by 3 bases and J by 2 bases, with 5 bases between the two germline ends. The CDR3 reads CASSFPGNQPQHF. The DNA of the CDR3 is TGTGCCAGCAGTTTCCCTGGCAATCAGCCCCAGCATTTT.

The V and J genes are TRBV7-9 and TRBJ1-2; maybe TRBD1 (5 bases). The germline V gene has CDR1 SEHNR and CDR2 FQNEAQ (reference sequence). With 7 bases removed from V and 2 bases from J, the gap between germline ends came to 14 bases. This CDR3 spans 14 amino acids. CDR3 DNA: TGTGCCAGCACGTACGGGACTCCCAACTATGGCTACACCTTC. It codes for CASTYGTPNYGYTF.

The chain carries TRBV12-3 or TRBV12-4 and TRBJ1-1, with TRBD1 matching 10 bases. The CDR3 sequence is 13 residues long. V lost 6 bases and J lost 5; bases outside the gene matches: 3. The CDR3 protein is CASRVDRGTEAFF. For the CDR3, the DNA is TGTGCCAGCAGAGTGGACAGGGGGACTGAAGCTTTCTTT.

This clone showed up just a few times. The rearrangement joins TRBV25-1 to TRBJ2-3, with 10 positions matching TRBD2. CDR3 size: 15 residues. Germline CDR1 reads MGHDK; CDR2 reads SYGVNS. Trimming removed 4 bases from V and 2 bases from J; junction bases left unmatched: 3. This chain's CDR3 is CASSVGLAVTDTQYF. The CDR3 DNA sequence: TGTGCCAGCAGTGTAGGACTAGCGGTCACAGATACGCAGTATTTT.

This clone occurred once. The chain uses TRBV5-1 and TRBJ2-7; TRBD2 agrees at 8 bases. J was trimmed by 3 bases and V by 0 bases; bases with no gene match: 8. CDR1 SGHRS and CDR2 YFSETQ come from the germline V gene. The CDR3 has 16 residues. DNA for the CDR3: TGCGCCAGCAGCTTGGCCCCCAGCGGGGGCTTCTACGAGCAGTACTTC. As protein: CASSLAPSGGFYEQYF.

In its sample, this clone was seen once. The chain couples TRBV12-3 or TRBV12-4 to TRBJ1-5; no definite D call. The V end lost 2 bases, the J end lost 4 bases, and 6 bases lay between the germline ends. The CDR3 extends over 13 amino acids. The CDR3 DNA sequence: TGTGCCAGCAGTTTACTCCTTAATCAGCCCCAGCATTTT. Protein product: CASSLLLNQPQHF.

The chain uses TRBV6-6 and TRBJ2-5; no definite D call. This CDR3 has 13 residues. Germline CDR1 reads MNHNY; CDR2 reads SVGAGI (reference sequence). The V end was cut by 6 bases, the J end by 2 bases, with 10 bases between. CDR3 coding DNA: TGTGCCAGCAGCTCCGGGTCGCAAGAGACCCAGTACTTC. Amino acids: CASSSGSQETQYF.

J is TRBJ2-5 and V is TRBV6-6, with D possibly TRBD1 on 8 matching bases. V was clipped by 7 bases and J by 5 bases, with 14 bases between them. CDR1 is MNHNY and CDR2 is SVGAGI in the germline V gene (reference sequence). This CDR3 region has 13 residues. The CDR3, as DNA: TGTGCCAGCACACAGGGGGGGGTGGAGACCCAGTACTTC. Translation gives CASTQGGVETQYF.

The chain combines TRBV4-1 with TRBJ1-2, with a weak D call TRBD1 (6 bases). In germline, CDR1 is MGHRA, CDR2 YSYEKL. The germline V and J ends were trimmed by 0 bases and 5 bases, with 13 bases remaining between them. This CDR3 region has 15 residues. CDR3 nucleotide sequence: TGCGCCAGCAGCCAAGATACTACACAGGGATATGGCTACACCTTC. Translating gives CASSQDTTQGYGYTF.